This T cell receptor beta chain was captured in a study of low-dose radiotherapy and immunotherapy resistance in tumors. Whole-study context: Patients of Cohort 1 had 0.5 Gy fractions every 2 weeks, which summed to 6.5 Gy. Intravenous ipilimumab 1 mg/kg every six weeks was given with nivolumab 240 mg every two weeks. Oral aspirin 300 mg was taken by patients daily for four cycles from cycle 1 day 1.

V lost 4 bases to trimming and J lost 1 base; unmatched junction nucleotides: 6. Germline values: CDR1 SGHVS, CDR2 FNYEAQ. The CDR3 length is 16 residues. Gene-specific TRAV and TRBV primers were used for first-strand cDNA, covering alpha and beta chains. TCRs were put through 15 to 25 PCR cycles of amplification with Phusion. A constant-region primer and the V-primer adapter served as the primer pair. By in vitro transcription, the isolated mRNA was amplified. TCRdb fed the reads into MiXCR, producing one record per CDR3 protein. Among around 13,000 distinct CDR3 sequences, more than 65% were seen once, and the ten largest hold about 5%.

The origin of this receptor is a human donor with advanced metastatic prostate, ovarian, gallbladder or colorectal cancer (not recorded which). This table probably holds off-target reads from a library built for another chain. The chain recombines TRBV7-6 with TRBJ2-5, with 10 bases that match TRBD2. For the CDR3, the DNA is TGTGCCAGCAGCTCCCGACTAGCGGGCGTCCAAGAGACCCAGTACTTC. Translated: CASSSRLAGVQETQYF.